This TCR beta chain was found in a study of blood T cells in healthy people across ages. A second PCR of about 7 to 12 cycles used a sample-barcoded 5' primer and a J-beta primer mix. Samples each returned at least 3 million CDR3-containing paired-end reads. TCRdb redid the calling of the 5' RACE reads with MiXCR, one entry per CDR3 protein. The sample lists around 670,000 distinct CDR3 sequences, around 31% seen once, with 15% to 18% in the top ten. V lost 1 base to trimming and J lost 11 bases; unmatched junction nucleotides: 9. The CDR3 runs 14 residues. The germline V gene has CDR1 SGHTA and CDR2 FQGNSA. Study-level findings and limits: Estimated diversity, derived from one million T cells, was regarded as an underestimate.

With regard to this clonotype: Its antigen is undetermined. This clone may be a read error of a much larger clone one base away.

RNA extraction gave at least 5.5 micrograms of total RNA per sample. The specimen was blood. This chain links TRBV7-2 with TRBJ2-5, with 8 bases matching TRBD2. The sequence derives from a woman of 80 years or more in good health. The CDR3 spells CASSLVAGHNEQYF. DNA of the CDR3: TGTGCCAGCAGCTTAGTAGCGGGGCACAATGAGCAGTACTTC.